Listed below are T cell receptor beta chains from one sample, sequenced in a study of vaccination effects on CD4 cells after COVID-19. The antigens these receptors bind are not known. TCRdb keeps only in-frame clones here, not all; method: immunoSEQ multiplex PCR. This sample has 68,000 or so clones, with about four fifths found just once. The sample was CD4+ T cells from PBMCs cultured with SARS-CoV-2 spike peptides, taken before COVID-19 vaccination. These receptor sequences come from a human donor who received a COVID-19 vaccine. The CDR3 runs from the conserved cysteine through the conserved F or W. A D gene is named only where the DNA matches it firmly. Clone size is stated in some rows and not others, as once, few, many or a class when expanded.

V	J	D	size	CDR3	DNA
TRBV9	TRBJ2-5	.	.	CASSVDFAETQYF	TGTGCCAGCAGCGTAGATTTTGCGGAGACCCAGTACTTC
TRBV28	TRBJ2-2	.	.	CASSEQERFTGELFF	TGTGCCAGCAGCGAACAAGAGAGGTTTACCGGGGAGCTGTTTTTT
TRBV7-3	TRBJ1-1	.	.	CASSQTPGQPNTEAFF	TGTGCCAGCAGTCAGACCCCCGGACAGCCAAACACTGAAGCTTTCTTT
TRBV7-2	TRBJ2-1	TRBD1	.	CASSLGTGQGMGRQFF	TGTGCCAGCAGCCTAGGTACCGGACAGGGTATGGGTAGGCAGTTCTTC
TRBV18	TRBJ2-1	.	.	CASSPQWGFSLNEQFF	TGTGCCAGCTCACCACAATGGGGGTTCAGCCTCAATGAGCAGTTCTTC
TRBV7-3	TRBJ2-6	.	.	CASSLTGAGANVLTF	TGTGCCAGCAGCTTAACGGGAGCTGGGGCCAACGTCCTGACTTTC
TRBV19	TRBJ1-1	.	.	CASYLNTEAFF	TGTGCCAGTTACTTGAACACTGAAGCTTTCTTT
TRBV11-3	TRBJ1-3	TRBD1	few	CASSSLTGKVMKENTIYF	TGTGCCAGCAGCTCCTTGACAGGGAAAGTGATGAAGGAGAACACCATATATTTT
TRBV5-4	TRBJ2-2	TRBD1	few	CASSLGTGETGELFF	TGTGCCAGCAGCCTCGGGACAGGGGAGACCGGGGAGCTGTTTTTT
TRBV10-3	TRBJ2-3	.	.	CAITGTPLADTQYF	TGTGCCATCACCGGGACTCCTCTTGCAGATACGCAGTATTTT
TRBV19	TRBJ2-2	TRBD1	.	CASSSGTGPDTGELFF	TGTGCCAGTAGTTCCGGGACAGGGCCCGACACCGGGGAGCTGTTTTTT
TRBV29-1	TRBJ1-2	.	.	CSVEDRAHRGYTF	TGCAGCGTTGAAGATAGGGCCCACAGAGGCTACACCTTC
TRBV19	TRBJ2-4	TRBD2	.	CASSKGLAIDKNIQYF	TGTGCCAGTAGTAAGGGACTAGCGATCGACAAAAACATTCAGTACTTC
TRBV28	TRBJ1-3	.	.	CASSPSRAGNTIYF	TGTGCCAGCAGTCCAAGCAGGGCCGGAAACACCATATATTTT
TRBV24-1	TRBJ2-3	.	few	CATSDPGYSTDTQYF	TGTGCCACCAGTGACCCAGGGTATAGCACAGATACGCAGTATTTT
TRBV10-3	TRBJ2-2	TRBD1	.	CAISEQGASRELFF	TGTGCCATCAGTGAACAGGGGGCTTCGCGAGAGCTGTTTTTT
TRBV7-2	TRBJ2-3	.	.	CASSGVNLVSDTQYF	TGTGCCAGCAGCGGGGTTAATTTAGTCTCAGATACGCAGTATTTT
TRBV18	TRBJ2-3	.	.	CASTPSSADTQYF	TGTGCCAGCACCCCTTCTTCCGCAGATACGCAGTATTTT
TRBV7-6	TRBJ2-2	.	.	CASSLGLGNTGELFF	TGTGCCAGCAGCTTAGGTCTAGGGAACACCGGGGAGCTGTTTTTT
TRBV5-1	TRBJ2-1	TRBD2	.	CASSLGGGTYNEQFF	TGCGCCAGCAGCTTGGGGGGGGGAACCTACAATGAGCAGTTCTTC
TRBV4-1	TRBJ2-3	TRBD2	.	CASSQDGSGGARDTQYF	TGCGCCAGCAGCCAAGATGGTAGCGGGGGGGCCAGAGATACGCAGTATTTT
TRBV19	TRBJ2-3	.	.	CASSEGGPNTQYF	TGTGCCAGTAGCGAGGGGGGTCCTAATACGCAGTATTTT
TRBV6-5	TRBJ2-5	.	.	CASSYSETQYF	TGTGCCAGCAGTTACTCCGAGACCCAGTACTTC
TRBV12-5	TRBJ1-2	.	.	CASGSDSSNYGYTF	TGTGCTAGTGGTTCGGATTCCTCTAACTATGGCTACACCTTC
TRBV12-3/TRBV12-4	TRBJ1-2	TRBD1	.	CASSTRDRGYTF	TGTGCCAGCAGCACTAGGGACAGGGGGTACACCTTC
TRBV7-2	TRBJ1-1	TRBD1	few	CASSLTGGEAFF	TGTGCCAGCAGCTTGACAGGGGGTGAAGCTTTCTTT
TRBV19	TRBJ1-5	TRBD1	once	CASSIRQGLAQPQHF	TGTGCCAGTAGTATAAGACAGGGGCTAGCCCAGCCCCAGCATTTT
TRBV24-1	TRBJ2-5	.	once	CATSDPRGVGETQYF	TGTGCCACCAGTGACCCGAGGGGGGTGGGGGAGACCCAGTACTTC
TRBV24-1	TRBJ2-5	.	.	CATSAATGSGETQYF	TGTGCCACCAGTGCTGCCACAGGGTCCGGAGAGACCCAGTACTTC
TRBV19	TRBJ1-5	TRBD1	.	CASRPDRGHNQPQHF	TGTGCCAGTCGGCCTGACAGGGGCCACAATCAGCCCCAGCATTTT
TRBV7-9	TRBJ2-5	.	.	CASSSPSGTQYF	TGTGCCAGCAGCTCCCCCTCTGGGACCCAGTACTTC
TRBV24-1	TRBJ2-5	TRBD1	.	CATSDPGQGGETQYF	TGTGCCACCAGTGATCCCGGACAGGGCGGAGAGACCCAGTACTTC
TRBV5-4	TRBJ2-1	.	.	CASSLVRAGLNNEQFF	TGTGCCAGCAGCTTGGTCAGAGCGGGCTTGAACAATGAGCAGTTCTTC
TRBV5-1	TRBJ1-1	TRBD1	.	CASRGTTGINTEAFF	TGCGCCAGCAGGGGGACGACAGGGATAAACACTGAAGCTTTCTTT
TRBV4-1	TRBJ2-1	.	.	CASSQDPERLYNEQFF	TGCGCCAGCAGCCAAGATCCGGAGCGACTCTACAATGAGCAGTTCTTC
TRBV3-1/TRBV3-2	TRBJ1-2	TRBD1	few	CASSGRQGAVGYTF	TGTGCCAGCAGCGGACGACAGGGGGCGGTTGGCTACACCTTC
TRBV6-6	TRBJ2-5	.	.	CASSYSTGGVETQYF	TGTGCCAGCAGTTACTCGACCGGGGGCGTAGAGACCCAGTACTTC
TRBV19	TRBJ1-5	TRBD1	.	CASSATGFNQPQHF	TGTGCCAGTAGTGCGACAGGGTTCAATCAGCCCCAGCATTTT
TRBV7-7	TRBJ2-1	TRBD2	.	CASSLLGGGDEQFF	TGTGCCAGCAGCTTACTCGGGGGAGGGGATGAGCAGTTCTTC
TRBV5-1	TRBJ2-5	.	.	CASSLNTGWETQYF	TGCGCCAGCAGCTTGAATACCGGCTGGGAGACCCAGTACTTC
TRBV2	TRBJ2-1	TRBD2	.	CASVSGLAGPSSYNEQFF	TGTGCCAGCGTATCGGGACTAGCGGGGCCAAGCTCCTACAATGAGCAGTTCTTC
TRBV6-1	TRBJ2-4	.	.	CASSEVVSLGRNIQYF	TGTGCCAGCAGTGAAGTGGTTTCCTTGGGGAGAAACATTCAGTACTTC
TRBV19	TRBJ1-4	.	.	CASSPGGFDEKLFF	TGTGCCAGTAGTCCGGGGGGATTCGATGAAAAACTGTTTTTT
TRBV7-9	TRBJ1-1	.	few	CASSLGYLPMNTEAFF	TGTGCCAGCAGCTTAGGATACTTACCCATGAACACTGAAGCTTTCTTT
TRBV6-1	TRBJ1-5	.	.	CASSEGRRVGQPQHF	TGTGCCAGCAGTGAGGGACGGAGGGTCGGACAGCCCCAGCATTTT
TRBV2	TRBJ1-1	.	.	CASSPDTEAFF	TGTGCCAGCAGCCCAGACACTGAAGCTTTCTTT
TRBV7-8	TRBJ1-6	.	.	CASSPLSPGGNSPLHF	TGTGCCAGCAGCCCACTCAGCCCCGGCGGGAATTCACCCCTCCACTTT
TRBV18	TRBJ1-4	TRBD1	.	CASSQGQLGAATNEKLFF	TGTGCCAGCTCACAGGGACAGTTAGGAGCAGCAACTAATGAAAAACTGTTTTTT
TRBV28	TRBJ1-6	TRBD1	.	CASSRDRTNYNSPLHF	TGTGCCAGCAGCAGGGACAGGACTAACTATAATTCACCCCTCCACTTT